What follows are 9 T cell receptor beta chains derived from one specimen sequenced in a study of neurological immune-mediated disorders (dated by TCRdb to between 2018 and 2020). Library construction relied on 5' RACE. The reads were generated on an Illumina HiSeq 2500. The public reads were reanalyzed by TCRdb: fastp trimming at Q25, MiXCR alignment, in-frame beta chains only. Duplicate CDR3 protein sequences are folded into a single record with the most common DNA and genes. Here the sample has tens of thousands of distinct CDR3 sequences; around 4% occur a single time. Approximately 1.6% of the sample is held by the ten biggest clonotypes. The sample comprised PBMCs. These receptor sequences come from a man aged 30 to 39 with multiple sclerosis.

In this sample, this clonotype turned up many times. CDR3 region: CASSGQTGFGQPQHF. CDR3 DNA: TGTGCCAGCAGCGGCCAGACAGGGTTCGGTCAGCCCCAGCATTTT. The rearrangement uses TRBV7-2 and TRBJ1-5, with 7 bases fitting TRBD1. The CDR3 contains 15 residues. With V trimmed by 5 bases and J by 6 bases, 10 bases remained unmatched. Germline CDR1 and CDR2: SGHTA and FQGNSA.

This clonotype was recorded many times. The V call is TRBV9, the J call TRBJ2-1, with a possible D match to TRBD2 (6 bases). Germline V CDR1 and CDR2: SGDLS, YYNGEE. The V gene lost 2 bases and the J gene lost 2 bases, with 11 bases spanning the gap. This CDR3 has 15 amino acids. CDR3 bases: TGTGCCAGCAGCGTTACTAGCAACGCCTACAATGAGCAGTTCTTC. As protein: CASSVTSNAYNEQFF.

As concerns this clonotype: It may be a read error: a sequence one base away is much more abundant. The J gene is TRBJ2-7, the V gene TRBV5-1; D not certain. The CDR3 is 13 amino acids. From germline, CDR1 is SGHRS and CDR2 YFSETQ. CDR3 in DNA: TGCGCCAGCAGCCTGGACGGATTTTACGATCAGTACTTC. It is translated as CASSLDGFYDQYF.

The table lists this clonotype with many counts. The chain combines TRBV7-2 with TRBJ2-3; a weak D match, TRBD2 (6 bases). The CDR3 contains 13 residues. Trimming pared 4 bases from V and 6 bases from J, leaving 11 bases between. Germline V gene data show CDR1 as SGHTA and CDR2 as FQGNSA. CDR3 in amino acids: CASSSQAGDTQYF. Here the CDR3 DNA reads TGTGCCAGCAGCTCACAGGCGGGGGATACGCAGTATTTT.

The table lists this clonotype with many counts. The genes are TRBV19 and TRBJ1-3; D gene unclear. This CDR3 is built from 14 residues. Per the germline V gene, CDR1 is LNHDA and CDR2 is SQIVND (reference sequence). V was trimmed by 3 bases and J by 2 bases, leaving 8 bases between them. The CDR3 here is CASSMLGTGNTIYF. Here the CDR3 DNA reads TGTGCCAGTAGTATGTTAGGGACTGGAAACACCATATATTTT.

This clonotype was seen ten or more times. The chain uses TRBV20-1 and TRBJ2-1; unclear D gene. Per germline, CDR1 DFQATT and CDR2 SNEGSKA (reference sequence). Trimming shortened V by 0 bases and J by 8 bases, and 14 bases separated the two germline ends. The CDR3 is 14 residues long. The CDR3: CSAREASHVDEQFF. In DNA, the CDR3 is TGCAGTGCTAGAGAGGCGTCCCACGTGGATGAGCAGTTCTTC.

This clonotype was counted at least ten times. V and J are TRBV28 and TRBJ2-7; no firm D call. In germline, CDR1 is MDHEN, CDR2 SYDVKM. Trimming took 2 bases from V and 3 from J, leaving 5 bases between them. The CDR3 length is 12 residues. CDR3 in DNA: TGTGCCAGCAGTTTAGTTTTCTACGAGCAGTACTTC. This gives the protein CASSLVFYEQYF. The full variable domain, with the rest looked up from reference TRBV28 and TRBJ2-7, is DVKVTQSSRYLVKRTGEKVFLECVQDMDHENMFWYRQDPGLGLRLIYFSYDVKMKEKGDIPEGYSVSREKKERFSLILESASTNQTSMYLCASSLVFYEQYFGPGTRLTVT.

This clonotype was counted many times. V gene TRBV10-3 combines with J gene TRBJ2-3; no clear D gene. The germline gives CDR1 ENHRY, CDR2 SYGVKD. V shed 3 bases and J shed 0 bases, with 7 bases lying between them. The CDR3 has 14 residues. For the CDR3, the DNA is TGTGCCATCAGTGATTTTACTAGCACAGATACGCAGTATTTT. This gives the protein CAISDFTSTDTQYF.

The table lists this clonotype with many counts. The J gene is TRBJ2-2, the V gene TRBV20-1, with D maybe TRBD1 (5 bases). The V gene's germline CDR1 is DFQATT and CDR2 SNEGSKA (reference sequence). CDR3 size: 12 residues. The V and J ends lost 4 bases and 5 bases respectively, with 8 bases between them. The CDR3 here is CSAIGATGELFF. The CDR3, as DNA: TGCAGTGCTATAGGGGCGACCGGGGAGCTGTTTTTT.